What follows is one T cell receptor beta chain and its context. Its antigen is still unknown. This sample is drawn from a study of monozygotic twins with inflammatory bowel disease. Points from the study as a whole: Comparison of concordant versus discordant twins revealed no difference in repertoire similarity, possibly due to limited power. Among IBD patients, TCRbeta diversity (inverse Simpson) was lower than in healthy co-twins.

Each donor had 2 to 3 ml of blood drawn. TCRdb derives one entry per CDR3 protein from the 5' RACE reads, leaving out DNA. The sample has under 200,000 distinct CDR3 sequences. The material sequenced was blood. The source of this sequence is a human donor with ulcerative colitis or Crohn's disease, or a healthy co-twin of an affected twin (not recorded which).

CDR3 region: CATSGERGGTYNEQFF. This rearrangement joins TRBV24-1 to TRBJ2-1; the TCRdb D gene call, TRBD1, has no DNA to confirm it. Germline loops: CDR1 KGHDR, CDR2 SFDVKD. This CDR3 has 16 amino acids.